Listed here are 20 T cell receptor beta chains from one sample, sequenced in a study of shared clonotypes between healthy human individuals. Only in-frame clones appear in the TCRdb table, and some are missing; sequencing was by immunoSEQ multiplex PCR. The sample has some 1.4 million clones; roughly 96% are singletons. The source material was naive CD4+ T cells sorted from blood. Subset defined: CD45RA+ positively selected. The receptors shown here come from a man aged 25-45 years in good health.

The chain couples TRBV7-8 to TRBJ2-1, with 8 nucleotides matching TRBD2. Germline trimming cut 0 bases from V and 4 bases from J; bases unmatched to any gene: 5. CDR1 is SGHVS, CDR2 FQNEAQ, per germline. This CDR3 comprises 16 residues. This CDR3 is CASSLAWPSGYNEQFF. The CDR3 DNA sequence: TGTGCCAGCAGCTTAGCGTGGCCTAGCGGGTACAATGAGCAGTTCTTC.

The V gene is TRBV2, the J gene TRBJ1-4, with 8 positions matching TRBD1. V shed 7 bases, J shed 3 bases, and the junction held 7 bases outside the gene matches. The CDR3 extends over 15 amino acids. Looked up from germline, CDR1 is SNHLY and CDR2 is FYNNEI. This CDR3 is CASNRDRSPNEKLFF. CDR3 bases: TGTGCCAGCAACCGGGACAGGTCCCCTAATGAAAAACTGTTTTTT.

The CDR3 DNA follows: TGTGCCACCAAGTTCGGACCGCAGTACTTC. Protein: CATKFGPQYF. J is TRBJ2-7 and V is TRBV28; no clear D. The CDR3 is made up of 10 amino acids. The ends were cut back, 10 bases at V and 9 bases at J, with 13 bases in the middle. Germline-derived CDR1 and CDR2 are MDHEN and SYDVKM.

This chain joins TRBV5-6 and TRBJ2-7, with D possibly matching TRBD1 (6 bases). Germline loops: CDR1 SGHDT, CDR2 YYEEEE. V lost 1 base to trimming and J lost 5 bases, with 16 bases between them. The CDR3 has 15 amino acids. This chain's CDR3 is CASSLLDRNLDEQYF. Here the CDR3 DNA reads TGTGCCAGCAGCTTGCTCGACAGGAACCTCGACGAGCAGTACTTC.

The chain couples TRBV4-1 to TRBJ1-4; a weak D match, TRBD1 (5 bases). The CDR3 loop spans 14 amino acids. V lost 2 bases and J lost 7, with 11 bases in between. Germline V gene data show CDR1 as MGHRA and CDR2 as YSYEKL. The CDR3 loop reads CASSQRLGTEKLFF. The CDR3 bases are TGCGCCAGCAGCCAACGGTTGGGGACTGAAAAACTGTTTTTT.

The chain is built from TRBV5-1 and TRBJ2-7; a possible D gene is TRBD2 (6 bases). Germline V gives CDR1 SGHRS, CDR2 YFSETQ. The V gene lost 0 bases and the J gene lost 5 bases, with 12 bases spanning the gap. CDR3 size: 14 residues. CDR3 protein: CASSLELSSDEQYF. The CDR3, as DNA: TGCGCCAGCAGCTTGGAATTATCTAGCGACGAGCAGTACTTC.

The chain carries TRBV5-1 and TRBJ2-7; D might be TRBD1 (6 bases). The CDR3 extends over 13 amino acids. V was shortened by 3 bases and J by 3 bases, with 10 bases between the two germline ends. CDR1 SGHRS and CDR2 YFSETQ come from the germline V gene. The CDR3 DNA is TGCGCCAGCAGCTCAGGACAGTTCTACGAGCAGTACTTC. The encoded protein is CASSSGQFYEQYF.

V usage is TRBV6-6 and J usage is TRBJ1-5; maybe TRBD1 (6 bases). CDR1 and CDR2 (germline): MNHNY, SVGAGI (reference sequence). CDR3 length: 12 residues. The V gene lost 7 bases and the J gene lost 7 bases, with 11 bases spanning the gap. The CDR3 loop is CASNREGQPQHF. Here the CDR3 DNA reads TGTGCCAGCAACAGGGAGGGCCAGCCCCAGCATTTT.

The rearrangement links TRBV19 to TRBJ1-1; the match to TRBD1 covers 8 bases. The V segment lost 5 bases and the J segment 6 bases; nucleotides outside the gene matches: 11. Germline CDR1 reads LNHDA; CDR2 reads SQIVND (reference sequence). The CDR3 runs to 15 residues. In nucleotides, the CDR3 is TGTGCCAGTAGTGCCCGACAGGGGATGTTGGCTGAAGCTTTCTTT. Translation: CASSARQGMLAEAFF.

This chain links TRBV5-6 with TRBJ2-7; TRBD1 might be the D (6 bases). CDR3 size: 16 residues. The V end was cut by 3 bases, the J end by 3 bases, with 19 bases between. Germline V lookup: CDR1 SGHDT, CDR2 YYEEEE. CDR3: CASSSYLQGLGYEQYF. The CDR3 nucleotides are TGTGCCAGCAGCTCCTATCTTCAGGGGTTGGGCTACGAGCAGTACTTC. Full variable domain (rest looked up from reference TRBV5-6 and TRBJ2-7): DAGVTQSPTHLIKTRGQQVTLRCSPKSGHDTVSWYQQALGQGPQFIFQYYEEEERQRGNFPDRFSGHQFPNYSSELNVNALLLGDSALYLCASSSYLQGLGYEQYFGPGTRLTVT.

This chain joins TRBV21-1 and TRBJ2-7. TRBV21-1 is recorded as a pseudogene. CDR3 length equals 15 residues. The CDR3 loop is CASSKQGPGAYEQYF. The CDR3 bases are TGTGCCAGCAGCAAACAGGGACCTGGGGCCTACGAGCAGTACTTC.

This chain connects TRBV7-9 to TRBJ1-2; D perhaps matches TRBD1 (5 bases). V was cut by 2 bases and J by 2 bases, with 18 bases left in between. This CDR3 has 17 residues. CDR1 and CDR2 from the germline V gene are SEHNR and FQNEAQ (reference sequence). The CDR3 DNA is TGTGCCAGCAGCTTATCTGCCGGGACGGTGGCGAACTATGGCTACACCTTC. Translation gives CASSLSAGTVANYGYTF.

The DNA of the CDR3 is TGTGCCAACCCAGACAGGGACATCTCCTACGAGCAGTACTTC. Amino acids: CANPDRDISYEQYF. The J gene is TRBJ2-7, the V gene TRBV7-3; 7 bases map to TRBD1. Per germline, CDR1 SGHTA and CDR2 FQGTGA. The CDR3 has 14 residues. Unmatched junction bases numbered 9, after V lost 10 bases and J lost 0 bases.

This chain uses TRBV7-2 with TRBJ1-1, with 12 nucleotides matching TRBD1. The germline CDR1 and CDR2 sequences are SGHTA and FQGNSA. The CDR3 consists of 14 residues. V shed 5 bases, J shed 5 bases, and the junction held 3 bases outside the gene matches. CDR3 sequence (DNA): TGTGCCAGCAGCAAGGGACAGGGGGCAACTGAAGCTTTCTTT. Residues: CASSKGQGATEAFF.

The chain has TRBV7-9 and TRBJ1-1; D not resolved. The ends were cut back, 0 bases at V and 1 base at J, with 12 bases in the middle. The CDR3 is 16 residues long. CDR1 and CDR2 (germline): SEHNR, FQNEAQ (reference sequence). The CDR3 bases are TGTGCCAGCAGCTTAGCGGGTGTGGGGTCGAACACTGAAGCTTTCTTT. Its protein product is CASSLAGVGSNTEAFF.

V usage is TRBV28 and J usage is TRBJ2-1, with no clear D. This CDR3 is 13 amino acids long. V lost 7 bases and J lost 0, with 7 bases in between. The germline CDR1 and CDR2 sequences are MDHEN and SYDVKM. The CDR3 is CASTWGSYNEQFF. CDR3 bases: TGTGCCAGCACGTGGGGCTCCTACAATGAGCAGTTCTTC.

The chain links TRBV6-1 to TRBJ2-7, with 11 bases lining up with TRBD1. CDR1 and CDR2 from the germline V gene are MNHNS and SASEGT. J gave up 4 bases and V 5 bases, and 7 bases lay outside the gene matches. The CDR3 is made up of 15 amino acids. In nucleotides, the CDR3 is TGTGCCAGCAGTTTTACCGGGACAGGGGGGTACGAGCAGTACTTC. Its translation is CASSFTGTGGYEQYF.

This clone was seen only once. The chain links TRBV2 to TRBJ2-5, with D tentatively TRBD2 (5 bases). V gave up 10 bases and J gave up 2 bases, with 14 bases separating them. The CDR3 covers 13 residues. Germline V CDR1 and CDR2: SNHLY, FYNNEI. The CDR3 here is CATKAGRQETQYF. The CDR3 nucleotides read TGTGCCACAAAGGCGGGTCGACAAGAGACCCAGTACTTC.

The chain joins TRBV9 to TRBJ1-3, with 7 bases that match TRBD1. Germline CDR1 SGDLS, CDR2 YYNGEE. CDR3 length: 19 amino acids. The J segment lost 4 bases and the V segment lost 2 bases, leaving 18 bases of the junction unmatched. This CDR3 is CASSVLPLGGQLGGNTIYF. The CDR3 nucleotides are TGTGCCAGCAGCGTTCTCCCCCTAGGGGGACAGCTCGGAGGAAACACCATATATTTT.

CDR3 coding DNA: TGCGCCAGCAGCCAACTCCCGGGACTAGCGGCGAACACCGGGGAGCTGTTTTTT. Translation gives CASSQLPGLAANTGELFF. V and J are TRBV4-1 and TRBJ2-2, with TRBD2 matching over 11 bases. This CDR3 region has 18 residues. The trim removed 2 bases at V and 0 bases at J, leaving 5 bases unmatched. Germline values: CDR1 MGHRA, CDR2 YSYEKL.